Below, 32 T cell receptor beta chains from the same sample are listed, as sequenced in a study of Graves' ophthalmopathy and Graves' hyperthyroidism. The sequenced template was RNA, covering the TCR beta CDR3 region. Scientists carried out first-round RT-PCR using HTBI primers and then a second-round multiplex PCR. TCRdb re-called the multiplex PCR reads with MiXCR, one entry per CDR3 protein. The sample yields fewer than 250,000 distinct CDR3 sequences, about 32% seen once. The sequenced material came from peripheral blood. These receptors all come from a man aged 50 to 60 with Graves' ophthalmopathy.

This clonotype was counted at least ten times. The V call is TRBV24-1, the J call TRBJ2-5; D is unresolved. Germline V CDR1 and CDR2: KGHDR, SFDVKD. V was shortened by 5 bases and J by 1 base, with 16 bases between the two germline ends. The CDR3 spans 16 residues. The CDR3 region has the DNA TGTGCCACCAGTGTTCCCGAGAGTTTAGGCCAAGAGACCCAGTACTTC. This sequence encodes CATSVPESLGQETQYF.

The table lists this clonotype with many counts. The CDR3 reads CASSLALAGRNTGELFF. The CDR3 region has the DNA TGTGCCAGCAGCTTAGCACTAGCGGGCAGAAACACCGGGGAGCTGTTTTTT. The V gene is TRBV7-2, the J gene TRBJ2-2, with TRBD2 matching over 9 bases. Germline trimming cut 0 bases from V and 2 bases from J; bases unmatched to any gene: 4. The CDR3 runs to 17 residues. Germline V lookup: CDR1 SGHTA, CDR2 FQGNSA. Combining the CDR3 with reference TRBV7-2 and TRBJ2-2 gives the whole variable domain GAGVSQSPSNKVTEKGKDVELRCDPISGHTALYWYRQSLGQGLEFLIYFQGNSAPDKSGLPSDRFSAERTGGSVSTLTIQRTQQEDSAVYLCASSLALAGRNTGELFFGEGSRLTVL.

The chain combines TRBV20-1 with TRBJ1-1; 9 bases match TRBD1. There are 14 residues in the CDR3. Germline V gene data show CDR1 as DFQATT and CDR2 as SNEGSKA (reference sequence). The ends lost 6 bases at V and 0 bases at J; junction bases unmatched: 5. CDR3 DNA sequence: TGCAGTGCGACGACAGGGGGTATGAACACTGAAGCTTTCTTT. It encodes CSATTGGMNTEAFF.

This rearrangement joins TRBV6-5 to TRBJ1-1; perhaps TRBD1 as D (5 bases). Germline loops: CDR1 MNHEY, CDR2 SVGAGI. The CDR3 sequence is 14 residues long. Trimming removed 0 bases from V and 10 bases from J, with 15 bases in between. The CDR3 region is CASSYSRGFKGAFF. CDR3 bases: TGTGCCAGCAGTTACTCGAGGGGCTTTAAGGGAGCTTTCTTT.

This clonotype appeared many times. The CDR3 DNA reads as TGTGCCAGCAGCGTGACCTCTCTGGATACGCAGTATTTT. It specifies CASSVTSLDTQYF. The chain joins TRBV9 to TRBJ2-3; D gene ambiguous. The CDR3 spans 13 residues. Looked up from germline, CDR1 is SGDLS and CDR2 is YYNGEE. Trimming stripped 2 bases from V and 6 bases from J, with 10 bases between.

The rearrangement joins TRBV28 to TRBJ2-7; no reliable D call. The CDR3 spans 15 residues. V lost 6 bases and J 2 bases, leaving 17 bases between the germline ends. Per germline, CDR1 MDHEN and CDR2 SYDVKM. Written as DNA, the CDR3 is TGTGCCAGCAGCTACTATACGGATACTCCCTACGAGCAGTACTTC. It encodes CASSYYTDTPYEQYF.

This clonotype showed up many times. The CDR3 DNA reads as TGTGCCAGCAGCCAGGACGGGAGCACCGGGGAGCTGTTTTTT. It specifies CASSQDGSTGELFF. This chain uses TRBV12-3 or TRBV12-4 with TRBJ2-2, with D possibly matching TRBD2 (6 bases). Trimming cost V 6 bases and J 4 bases, with 12 bases left between them. This CDR3 has 14 residues.

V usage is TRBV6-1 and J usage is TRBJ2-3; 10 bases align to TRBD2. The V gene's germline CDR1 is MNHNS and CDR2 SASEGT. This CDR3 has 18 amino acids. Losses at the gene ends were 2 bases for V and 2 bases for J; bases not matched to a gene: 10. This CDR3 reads CASSEYPSGSADTDTQYF. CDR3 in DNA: TGTGCCAGCAGTGAATACCCTAGCGGGAGTGCAGACACAGATACGCAGTATTTT.

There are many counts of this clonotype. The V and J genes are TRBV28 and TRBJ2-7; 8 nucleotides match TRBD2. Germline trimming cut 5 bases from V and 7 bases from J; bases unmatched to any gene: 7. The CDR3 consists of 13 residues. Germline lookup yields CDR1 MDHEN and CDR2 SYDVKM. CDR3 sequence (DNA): TGTGCCAGCAGTACTGGACTAGCAGGGGAGCAGTACTTC. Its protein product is CASSTGLAGEQYF.

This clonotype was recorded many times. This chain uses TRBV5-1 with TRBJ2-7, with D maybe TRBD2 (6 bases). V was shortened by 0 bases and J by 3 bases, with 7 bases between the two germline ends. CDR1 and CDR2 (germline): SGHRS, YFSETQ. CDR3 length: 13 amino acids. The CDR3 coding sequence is TGCGCCAGCAGCTTGGGAGCGGGCTACGAGCAGTACTTC. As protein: CASSLGAGYEQYF. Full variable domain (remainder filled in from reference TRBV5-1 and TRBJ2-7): KAGVTQTPRYLIKTRGQQVTLSCSPISGHRSVSWYQQTPGQGLQFLFEYFSETQRNKGNFPGRFSGRQFSNSRSEMNVSTLELGDSALYLCASSLGAGYEQYFGPGTRLTVT.

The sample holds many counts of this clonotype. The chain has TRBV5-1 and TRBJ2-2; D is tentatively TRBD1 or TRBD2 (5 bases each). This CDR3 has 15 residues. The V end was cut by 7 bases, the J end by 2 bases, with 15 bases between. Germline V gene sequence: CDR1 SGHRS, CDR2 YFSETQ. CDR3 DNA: TGCGCCAGCCGCCAGGCAGGGAGAAACACCGGGGAGCTGTTTTTT. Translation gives CASRQAGRNTGELFF.

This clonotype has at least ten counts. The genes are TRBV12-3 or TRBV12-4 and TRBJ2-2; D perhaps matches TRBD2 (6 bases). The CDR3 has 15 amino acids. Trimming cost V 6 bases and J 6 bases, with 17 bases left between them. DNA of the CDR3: TGTGCCAGCAGCTTTACTAGCCGGGTTGCCGGGGAGCTGTTTTTT. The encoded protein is CASSFTSRVAGELFF.

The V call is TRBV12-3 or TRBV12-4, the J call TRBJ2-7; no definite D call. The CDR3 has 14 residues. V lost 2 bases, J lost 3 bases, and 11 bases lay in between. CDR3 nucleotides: TGTGCCAGCAGTTTAATCAGAACAGACTACGAGCAGTACTTC. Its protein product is CASSLIRTDYEQYF.

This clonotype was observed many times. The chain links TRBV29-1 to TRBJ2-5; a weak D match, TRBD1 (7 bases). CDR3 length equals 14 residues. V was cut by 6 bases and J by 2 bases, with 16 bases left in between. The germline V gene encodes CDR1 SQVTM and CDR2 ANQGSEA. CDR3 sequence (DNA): TGCAGCGTGGCTTCAGGGGGGATTCAAGAGACCCAGTACTTC. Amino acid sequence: CSVASGGIQETQYF.

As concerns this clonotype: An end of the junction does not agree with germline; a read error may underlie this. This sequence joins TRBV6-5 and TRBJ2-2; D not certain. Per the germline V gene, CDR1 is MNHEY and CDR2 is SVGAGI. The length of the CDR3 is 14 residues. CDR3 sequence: CASSYSWNAGELFF. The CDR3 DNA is TGTGCCAGCAGTTACTCGTGGAACGCCGGGGAGCTGTTTTTT.

CDR3 sequence (DNA): TGCAGTGCTAGGGTTCACCGGCAGCCCCAGCATTTT. Its protein product is CSARVHRQPQHF. The gene calls are TRBV20-1 and TRBJ1-5; no clear D gene. CDR3 length equals 12 residues. CDR1 and CDR2 (germline): DFQATT, SNEGSKA (reference sequence). The V and J ends lost 3 bases and 7 bases respectively, with 10 bases between them.

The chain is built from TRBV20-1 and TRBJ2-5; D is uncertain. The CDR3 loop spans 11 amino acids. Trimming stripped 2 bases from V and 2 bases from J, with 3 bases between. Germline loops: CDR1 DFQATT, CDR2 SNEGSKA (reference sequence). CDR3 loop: CSARIQETQYF. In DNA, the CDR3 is TGCAGTGCTAGAATTCAAGAGACCCAGTACTTC.

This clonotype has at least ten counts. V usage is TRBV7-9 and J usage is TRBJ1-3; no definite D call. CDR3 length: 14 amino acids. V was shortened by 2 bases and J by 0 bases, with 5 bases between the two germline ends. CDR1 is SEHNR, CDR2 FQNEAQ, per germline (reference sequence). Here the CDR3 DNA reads TGTGCCAGCAGCTTAACCAGCTCTGGAAACACCATATATTTT. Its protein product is CASSLTSSGNTIYF.

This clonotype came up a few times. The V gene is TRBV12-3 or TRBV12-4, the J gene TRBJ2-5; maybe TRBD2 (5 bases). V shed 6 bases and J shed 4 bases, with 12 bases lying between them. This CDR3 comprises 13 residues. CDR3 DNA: TGTGCCAGCAGCCCAACTAGTGGAGAGACCCAGTACTTC. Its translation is CASSPTSGETQYF.

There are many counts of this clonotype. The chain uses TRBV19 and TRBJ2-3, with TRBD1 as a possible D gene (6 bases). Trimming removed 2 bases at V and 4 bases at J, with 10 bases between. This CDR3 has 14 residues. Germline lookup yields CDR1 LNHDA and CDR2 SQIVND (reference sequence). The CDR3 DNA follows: TGTGCCAGTAGTATAAGGGGGTGGGCAGATACGCAGTATTTT. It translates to CASSIRGWADTQYF.

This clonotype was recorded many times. The CDR3 sequence: CSVDTGDIYGYTF. The CDR3 nucleotides read TGCAGCGTTGACACAGGGGATATCTATGGCTACACCTTC. The chain combines TRBV29-1 with TRBJ1-2; 7 bases match TRBD1. Looked up from germline, CDR1 is SQVTM and CDR2 is ANQGSEA. The CDR3 consists of 13 residues. J was trimmed by 4 bases and V by 3 bases; bases with no gene match: 5. The whole variable domain, remainder taken from reference TRBV29-1 and TRBJ1-2, is SAVISQKPSRDICQRGTSLTIQCQVDSQVTMMFWYRQQPGQSLTLIATANQGSEATYESGFVIDKFPISRPNLTFSTLTVSNMSPEDSSIYLCSVDTGDIYGYTFGSGTRLTVV.

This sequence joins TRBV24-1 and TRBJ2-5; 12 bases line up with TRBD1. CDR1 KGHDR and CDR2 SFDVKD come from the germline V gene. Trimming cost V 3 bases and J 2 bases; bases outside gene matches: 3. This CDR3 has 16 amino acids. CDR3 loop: CATSDGDRGRQETQYF. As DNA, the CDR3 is TGTGCCACCAGTGATGGGGACAGGGGGCGTCAAGAGACCCAGTACTTC.

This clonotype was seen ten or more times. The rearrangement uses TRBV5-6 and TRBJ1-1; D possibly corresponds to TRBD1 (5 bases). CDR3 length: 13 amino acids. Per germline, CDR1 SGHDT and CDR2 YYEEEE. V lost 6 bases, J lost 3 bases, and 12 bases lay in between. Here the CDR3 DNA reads TGTGCCAGCAACCGGGGGGGTTACACTGAAGCTTTCTTT. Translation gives CASNRGGYTEAFF.

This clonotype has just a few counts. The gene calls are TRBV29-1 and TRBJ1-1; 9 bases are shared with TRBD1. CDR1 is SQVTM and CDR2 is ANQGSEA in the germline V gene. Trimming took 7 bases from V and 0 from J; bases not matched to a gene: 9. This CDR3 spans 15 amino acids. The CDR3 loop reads CSAGPGQGMNTEAFF. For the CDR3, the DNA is TGCAGCGCTGGGCCGGGACAGGGTATGAACACTGAAGCTTTCTTT.

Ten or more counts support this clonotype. The CDR3 sequence: CAWSDQGSYGYTF. The DNA of the CDR3 is TGTGCCTGGAGCGATCAGGGGTCCTATGGCTACACCTTC. The rearrangement links TRBV30 to TRBJ1-2; D may be TRBD1 (6 bases). CDR3 size: 13 residues. The germline CDR1 and CDR2 sequences are GTSNPN and SVGIG (reference sequence). Trimming stripped 3 bases from V and 4 bases from J, with 12 bases between.

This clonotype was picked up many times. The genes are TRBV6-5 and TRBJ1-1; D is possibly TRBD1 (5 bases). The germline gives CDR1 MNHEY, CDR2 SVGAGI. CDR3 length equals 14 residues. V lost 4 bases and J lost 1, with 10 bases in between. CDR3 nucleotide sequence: TGTGCCAGCAGTTCGACAGATTCGAACACTGAAGCTTTCTTT. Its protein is CASSSTDSNTEAFF.

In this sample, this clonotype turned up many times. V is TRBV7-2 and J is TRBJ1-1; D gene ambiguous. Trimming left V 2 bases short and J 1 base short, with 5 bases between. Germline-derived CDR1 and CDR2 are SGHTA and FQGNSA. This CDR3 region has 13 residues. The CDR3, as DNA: TGTGCCAGCAGCTTAAAACAGAACACTGAAGCTTTCTTT. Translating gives CASSLKQNTEAFF.

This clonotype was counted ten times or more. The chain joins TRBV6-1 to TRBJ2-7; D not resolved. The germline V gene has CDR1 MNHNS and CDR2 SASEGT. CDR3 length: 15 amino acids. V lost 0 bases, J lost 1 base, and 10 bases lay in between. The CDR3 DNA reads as TGTGCCAGCAGTGAAGCAGGGCCAAGGTCCTACGAGCAGTACTTC. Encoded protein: CASSEAGPRSYEQYF.

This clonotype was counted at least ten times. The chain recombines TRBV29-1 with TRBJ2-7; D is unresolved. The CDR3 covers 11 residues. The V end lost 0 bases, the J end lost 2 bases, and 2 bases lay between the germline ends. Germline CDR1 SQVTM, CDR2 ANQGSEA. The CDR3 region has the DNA TGCAGCGTTGAAGATACCTACGAGCAGTACTTC. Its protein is CSVEDTYEQYF.

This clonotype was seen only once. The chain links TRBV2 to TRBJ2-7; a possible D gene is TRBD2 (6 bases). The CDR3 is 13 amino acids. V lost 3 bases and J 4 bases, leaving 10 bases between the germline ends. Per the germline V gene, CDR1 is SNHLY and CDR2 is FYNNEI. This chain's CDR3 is CASSDRLGYEQYF. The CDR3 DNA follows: TGTGCCAGCAGTGATCGACTAGGATACGAGCAGTACTTC.

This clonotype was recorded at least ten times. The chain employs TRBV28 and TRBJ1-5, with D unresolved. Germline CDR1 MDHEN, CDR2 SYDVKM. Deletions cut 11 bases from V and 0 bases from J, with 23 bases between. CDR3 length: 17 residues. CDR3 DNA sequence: TGTGCCTCGAACGGCGTACACGGCAGCTATAGCAATCAGCCCCAGCATTTT. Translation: CASNGVHGSYSNQPQHF.

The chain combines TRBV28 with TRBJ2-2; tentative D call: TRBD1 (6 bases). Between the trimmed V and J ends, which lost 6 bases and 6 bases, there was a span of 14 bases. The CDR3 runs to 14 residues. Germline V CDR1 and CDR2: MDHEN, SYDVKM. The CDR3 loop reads CASRNRDPSGELFF. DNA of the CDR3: TGTGCCAGCAGGAACAGGGATCCATCCGGGGAGCTGTTTTTT.